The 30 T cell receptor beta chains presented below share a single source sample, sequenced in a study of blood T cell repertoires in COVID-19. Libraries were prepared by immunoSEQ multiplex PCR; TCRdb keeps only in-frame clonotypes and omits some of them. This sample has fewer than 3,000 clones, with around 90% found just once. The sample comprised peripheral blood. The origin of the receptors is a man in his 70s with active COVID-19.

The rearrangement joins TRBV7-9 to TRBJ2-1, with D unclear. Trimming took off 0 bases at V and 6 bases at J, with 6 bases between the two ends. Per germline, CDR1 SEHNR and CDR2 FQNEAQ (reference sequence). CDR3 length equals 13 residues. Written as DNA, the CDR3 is TGTGCCAGCAGCTTAGCCGACTCCAATGAGCAGTTCTTC. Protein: CASSLADSNEQFF.

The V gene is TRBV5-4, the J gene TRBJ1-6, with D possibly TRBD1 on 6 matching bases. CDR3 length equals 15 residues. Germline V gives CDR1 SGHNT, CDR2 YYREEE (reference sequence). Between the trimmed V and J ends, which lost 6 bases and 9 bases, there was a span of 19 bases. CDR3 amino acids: CASTTIGTISSPLHF. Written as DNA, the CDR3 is TGTGCCAGCACCACTATCGGGACAATAAGTTCACCCCTCCACTTT.

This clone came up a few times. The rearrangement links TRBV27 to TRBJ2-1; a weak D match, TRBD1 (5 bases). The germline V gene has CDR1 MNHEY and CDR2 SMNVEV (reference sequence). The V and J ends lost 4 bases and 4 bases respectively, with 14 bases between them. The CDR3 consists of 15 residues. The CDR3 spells CASSSTGPPYNEQFF. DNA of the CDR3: TGTGCCAGCAGTTCAACAGGACCACCGTACAATGAGCAGTTCTTC.

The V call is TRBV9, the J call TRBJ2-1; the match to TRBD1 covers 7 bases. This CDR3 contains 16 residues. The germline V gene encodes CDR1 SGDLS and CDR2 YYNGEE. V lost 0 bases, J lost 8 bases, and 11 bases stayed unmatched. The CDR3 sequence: CASSVARQGVGDEQFF. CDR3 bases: TGTGCCAGCAGCGTAGCTCGACAGGGAGTGGGGGATGAGCAGTTCTTC.

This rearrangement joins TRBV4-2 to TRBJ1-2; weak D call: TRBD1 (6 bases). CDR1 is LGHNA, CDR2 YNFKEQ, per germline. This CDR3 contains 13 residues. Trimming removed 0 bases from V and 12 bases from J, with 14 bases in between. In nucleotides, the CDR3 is TGTGCCAGCAGCCAAGAGTCTCAGGGGTTCAACACCTTC. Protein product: CASSQESQGFNTF.

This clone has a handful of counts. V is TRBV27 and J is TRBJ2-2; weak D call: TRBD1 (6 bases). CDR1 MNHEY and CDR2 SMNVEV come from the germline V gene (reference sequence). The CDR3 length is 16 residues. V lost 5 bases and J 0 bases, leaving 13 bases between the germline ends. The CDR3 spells CASSPPQGTNTGELFF. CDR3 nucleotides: TGTGCCAGCAGTCCCCCACAGGGAACGAACACCGGGGAGCTGTTTTTT.

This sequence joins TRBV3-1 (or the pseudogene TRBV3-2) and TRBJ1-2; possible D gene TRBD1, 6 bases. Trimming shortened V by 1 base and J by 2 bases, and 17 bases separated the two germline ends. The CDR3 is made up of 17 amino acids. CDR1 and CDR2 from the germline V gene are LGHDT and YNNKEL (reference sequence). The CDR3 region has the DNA TGTGCCAGCAGCCAAGTAGGGGACAAAAACGGGAACTATGGCTACACCTTC. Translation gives CASSQVGDKNGNYGYTF.

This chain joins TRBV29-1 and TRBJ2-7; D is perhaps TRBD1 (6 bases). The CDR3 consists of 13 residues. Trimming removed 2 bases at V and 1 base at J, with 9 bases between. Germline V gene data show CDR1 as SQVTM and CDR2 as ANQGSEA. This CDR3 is CSVEQQGSYEQYF. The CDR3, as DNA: TGCAGCGTTGAACAACAGGGTTCCTACGAGCAGTACTTC.

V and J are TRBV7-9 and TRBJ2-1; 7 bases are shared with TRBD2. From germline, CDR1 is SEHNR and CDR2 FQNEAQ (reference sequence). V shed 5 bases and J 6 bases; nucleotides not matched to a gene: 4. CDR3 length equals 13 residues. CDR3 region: CASSPGTTNEQFF. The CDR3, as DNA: TGTGCCAGCAGCCCCGGGACTACCAATGAGCAGTTCTTC.

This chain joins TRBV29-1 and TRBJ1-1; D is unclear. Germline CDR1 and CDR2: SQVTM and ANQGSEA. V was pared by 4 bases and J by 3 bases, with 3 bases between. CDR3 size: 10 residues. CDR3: CSVGDTEAFF. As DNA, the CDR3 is TGCAGCGTTGGAGACACTGAAGCTTTCTTT.

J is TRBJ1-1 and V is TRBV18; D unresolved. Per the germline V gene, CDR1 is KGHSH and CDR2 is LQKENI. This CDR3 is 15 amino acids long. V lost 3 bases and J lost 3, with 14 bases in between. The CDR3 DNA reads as TGTGCCAGCTCACCTGCTCGGGTCTGGGACACTGAAGCTTTCTTT. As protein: CASSPARVWDTEAFF.

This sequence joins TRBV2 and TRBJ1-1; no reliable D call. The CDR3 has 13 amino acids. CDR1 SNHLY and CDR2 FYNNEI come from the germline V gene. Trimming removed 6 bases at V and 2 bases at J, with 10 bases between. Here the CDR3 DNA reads TGTGCCAGCAGAGCGACGGGAAACACTGAAGCTTTCTTT. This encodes CASRATGNTEAFF.

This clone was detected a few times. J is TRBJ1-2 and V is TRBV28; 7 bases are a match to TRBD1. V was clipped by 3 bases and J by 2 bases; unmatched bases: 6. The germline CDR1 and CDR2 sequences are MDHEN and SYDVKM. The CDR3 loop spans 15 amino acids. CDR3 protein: CASSFLGQENYGYTF. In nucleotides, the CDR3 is TGTGCCAGCAGTTTCCTTGGACAGGAAAACTATGGCTACACCTTC.

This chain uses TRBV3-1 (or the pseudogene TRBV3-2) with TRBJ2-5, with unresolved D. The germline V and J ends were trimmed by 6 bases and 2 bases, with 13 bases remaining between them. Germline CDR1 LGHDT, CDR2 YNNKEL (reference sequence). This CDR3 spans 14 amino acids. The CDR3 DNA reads TGTGCCAGCAGGCCGCGAGGAAATCAAGAGACCCAGTACTTC. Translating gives CASRPRGNQETQYF.

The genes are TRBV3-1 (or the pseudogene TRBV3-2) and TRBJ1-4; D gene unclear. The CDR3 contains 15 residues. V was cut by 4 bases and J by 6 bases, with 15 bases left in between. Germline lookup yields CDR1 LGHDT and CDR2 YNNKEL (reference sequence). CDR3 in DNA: TGTGCCAGCAGCCCCGTGGGGAGTGGTTATGAAAAACTGTTTTTT. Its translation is CASSPVGSGYEKLFF.

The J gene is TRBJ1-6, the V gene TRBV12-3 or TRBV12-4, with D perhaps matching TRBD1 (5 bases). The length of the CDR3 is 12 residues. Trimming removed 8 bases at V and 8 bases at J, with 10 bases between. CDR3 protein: CASRGNYSPLHF. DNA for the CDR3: TGTGCCAGCCGGGGGAATTATTCACCCCTCCACTTT.

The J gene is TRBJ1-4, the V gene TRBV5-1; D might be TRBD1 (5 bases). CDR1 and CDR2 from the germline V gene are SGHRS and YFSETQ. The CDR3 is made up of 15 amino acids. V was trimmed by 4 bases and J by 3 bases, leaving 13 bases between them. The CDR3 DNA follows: TGCGCCAGCAGCACCCCCGGGGGTGCTAATGAAAAACTGTTTTTT. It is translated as CASSTPGGANEKLFF.

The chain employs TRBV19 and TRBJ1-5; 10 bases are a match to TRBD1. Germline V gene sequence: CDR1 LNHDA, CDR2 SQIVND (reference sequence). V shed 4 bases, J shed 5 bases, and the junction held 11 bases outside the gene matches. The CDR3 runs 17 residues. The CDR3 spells CASSSRDRGRGYQPQHF. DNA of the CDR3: TGTGCCAGTAGTAGCCGGGACAGGGGAAGGGGTTATCAGCCCCAGCATTTT.

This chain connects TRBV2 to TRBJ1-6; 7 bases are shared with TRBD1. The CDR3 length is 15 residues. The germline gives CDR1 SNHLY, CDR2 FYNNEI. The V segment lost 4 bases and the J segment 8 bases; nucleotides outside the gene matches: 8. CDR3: CASSVGGGMDSPLHF. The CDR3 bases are TGTGCCAGCAGTGTAGGGGGCGGAATGGATTCACCCCTCCACTTT. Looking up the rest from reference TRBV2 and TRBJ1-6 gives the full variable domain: EPEVTQTPSHQVTQMGQEVILRCVPISNHLYFYWYRQILGQKVEFLVSFYNNEISEKSEIFDDQFSVERPDGSNFTLKIRSTKLEDSAMYFCASSVGGGMDSPLHFGNGTRLTVT.

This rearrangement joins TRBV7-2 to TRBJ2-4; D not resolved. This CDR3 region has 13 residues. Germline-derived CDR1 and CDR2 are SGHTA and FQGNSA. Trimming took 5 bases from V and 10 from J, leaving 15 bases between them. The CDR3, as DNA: TGTGCCAGCAGCGCCCGTCGCGCAGGAATTCAGTACTTC. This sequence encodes CASSARRAGIQYF.

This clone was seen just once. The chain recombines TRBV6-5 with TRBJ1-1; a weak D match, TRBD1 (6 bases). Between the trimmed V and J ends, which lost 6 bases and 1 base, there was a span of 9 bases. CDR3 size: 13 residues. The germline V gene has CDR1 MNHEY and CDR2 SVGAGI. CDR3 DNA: TGTGCCAGCAGGGGACAAACGAACACTGAAGCTTTCTTT. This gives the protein CASRGQTNTEAFF.

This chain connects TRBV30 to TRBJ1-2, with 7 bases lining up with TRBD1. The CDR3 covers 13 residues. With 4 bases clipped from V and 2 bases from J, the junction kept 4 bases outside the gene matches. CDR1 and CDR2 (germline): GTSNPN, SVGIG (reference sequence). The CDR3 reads CAWTLGQNYGYTF. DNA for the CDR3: TGTGCCTGGACCTTGGGACAGAACTATGGCTACACCTTC.

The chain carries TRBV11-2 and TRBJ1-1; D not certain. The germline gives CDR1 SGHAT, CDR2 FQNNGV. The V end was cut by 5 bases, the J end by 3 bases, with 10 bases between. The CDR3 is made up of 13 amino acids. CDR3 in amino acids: CASSVLTDTEAFF. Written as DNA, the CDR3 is TGTGCCAGCAGCGTACTTACGGACACTGAAGCTTTCTTT.

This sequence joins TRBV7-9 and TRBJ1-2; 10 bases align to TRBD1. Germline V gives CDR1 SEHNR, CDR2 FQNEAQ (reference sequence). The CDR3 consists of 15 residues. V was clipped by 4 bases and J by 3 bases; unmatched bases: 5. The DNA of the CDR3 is TGTGCCAGCAGCTCGACAGGGGGCGCAGACTATGGCTACACCTTC. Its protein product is CASSSTGGADYGYTF.

This chain's CDR3 is CASSPRQGMDTEAFF. CDR3 bases: TGTGCCAGCAGCCCCCGGCAGGGGATGGACACTGAAGCTTTCTTT. The V call is TRBV9, the J call TRBJ1-1; a weak D match, TRBD1 (6 bases). V was cut by 4 bases and J by 3 bases, with 16 bases left in between. The germline CDR1 and CDR2 sequences are SGDLS and YYNGEE. The CDR3 length is 15 residues.

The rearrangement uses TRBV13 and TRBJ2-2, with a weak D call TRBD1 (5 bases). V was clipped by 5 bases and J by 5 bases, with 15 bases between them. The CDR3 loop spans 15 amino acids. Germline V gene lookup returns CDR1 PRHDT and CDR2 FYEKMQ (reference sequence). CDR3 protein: CASSLLQTVTGELFF. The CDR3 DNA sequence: TGTGCCAGCAGCCTACTCCAGACAGTTACCGGGGAGCTGTTTTTT.

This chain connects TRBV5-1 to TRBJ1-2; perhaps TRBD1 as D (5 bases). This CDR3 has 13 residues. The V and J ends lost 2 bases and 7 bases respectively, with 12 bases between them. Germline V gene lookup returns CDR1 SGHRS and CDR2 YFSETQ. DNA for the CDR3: TGCGCCAGCAGCTTAACGGGGGACGGTGGCTACACCTTC. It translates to CASSLTGDGGYTF.

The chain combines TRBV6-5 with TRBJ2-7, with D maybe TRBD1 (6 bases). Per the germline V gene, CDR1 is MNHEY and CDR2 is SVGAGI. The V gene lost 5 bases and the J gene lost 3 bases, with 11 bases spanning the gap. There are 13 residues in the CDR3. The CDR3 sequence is CASSQGYGYEQYF. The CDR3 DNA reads TGTGCCAGCAGTCAGGGGTACGGCTACGAGCAGTACTTC.

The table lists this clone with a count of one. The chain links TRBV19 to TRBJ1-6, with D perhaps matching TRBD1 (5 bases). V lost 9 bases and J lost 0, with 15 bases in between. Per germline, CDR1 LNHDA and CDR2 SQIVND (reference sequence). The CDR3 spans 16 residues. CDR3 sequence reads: CASSAGGRSYNSPLHF. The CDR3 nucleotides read TGTGCCAGCTCCGCCGGGGGTCGCTCCTATAATTCACCCCTCCACTTT.

Here the CDR3 DNA reads TGTGCCAGCAGCTTAAGGGGTACCGGCCTAAGCGAGCAGTACTTC. Encoded protein: CASSLRGTGLSEQYF. The rearrangement uses TRBV7-9 and TRBJ2-7, with D possibly matching TRBD1 (5 bases). This CDR3 has 15 amino acids. Trimming pared 2 bases from V and 6 bases from J, leaving 17 bases between. The V gene's germline CDR1 is SEHNR and CDR2 FQNEAQ (reference sequence).